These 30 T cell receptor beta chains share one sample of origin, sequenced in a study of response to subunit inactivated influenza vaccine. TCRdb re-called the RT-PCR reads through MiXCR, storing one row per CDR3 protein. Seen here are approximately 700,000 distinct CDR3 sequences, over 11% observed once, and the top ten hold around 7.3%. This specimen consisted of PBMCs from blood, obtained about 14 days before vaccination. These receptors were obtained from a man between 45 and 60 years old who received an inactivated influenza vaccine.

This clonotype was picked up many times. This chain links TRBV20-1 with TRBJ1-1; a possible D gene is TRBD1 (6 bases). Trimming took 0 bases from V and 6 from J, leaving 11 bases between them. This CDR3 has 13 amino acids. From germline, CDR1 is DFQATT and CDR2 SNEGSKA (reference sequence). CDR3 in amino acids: CSARDGDKAEAFF. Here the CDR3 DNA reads TGCAGTGCTAGAGATGGGGACAAAGCTGAAGCTTTCTTT.

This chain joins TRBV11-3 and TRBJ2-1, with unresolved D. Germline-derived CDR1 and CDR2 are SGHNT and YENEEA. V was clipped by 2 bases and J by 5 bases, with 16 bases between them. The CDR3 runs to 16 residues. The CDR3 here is CASSLRRTSDDNEQFF. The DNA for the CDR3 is TGTGCCAGCAGCTTAAGACGGACGTCGGACGACAATGAGCAGTTCTTC.

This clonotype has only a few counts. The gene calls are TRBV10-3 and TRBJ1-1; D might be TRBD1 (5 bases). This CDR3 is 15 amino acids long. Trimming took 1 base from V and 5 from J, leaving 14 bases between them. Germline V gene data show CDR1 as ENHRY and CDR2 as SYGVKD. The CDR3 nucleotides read TGTGCCATCAGTGAGTGGGGGAGTTCCGGAACTGAAGCTTTCTTT. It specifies CAISEWGSSGTEAFF.

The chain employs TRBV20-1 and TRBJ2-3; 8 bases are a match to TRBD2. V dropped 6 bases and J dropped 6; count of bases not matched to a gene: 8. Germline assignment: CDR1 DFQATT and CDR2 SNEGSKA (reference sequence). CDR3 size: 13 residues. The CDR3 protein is CSATGLGADTQYF. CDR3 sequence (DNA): TGCAGTGCCACGGGACTAGGGGCTGATACGCAGTATTTT.

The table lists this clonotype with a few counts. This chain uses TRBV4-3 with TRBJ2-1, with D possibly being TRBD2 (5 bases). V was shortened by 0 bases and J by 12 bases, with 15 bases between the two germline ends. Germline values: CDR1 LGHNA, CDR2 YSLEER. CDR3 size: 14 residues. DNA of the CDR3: TGCGCCAGCAGCCAAGATCGCGGCGGGCGGGCGCAGTTCTTC. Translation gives CASSQDRGGRAQFF.

The CDR3 bases are TGCAGCGTTGAAAGGGGGGACAGGGCCACCTACGAGCAGTACTTC. It yields the protein CSVERGDRATYEQYF. V and J are TRBV29-1 and TRBJ2-7; 9 bases map to TRBD1. This CDR3 has 15 amino acids. Germline CDR1 is SQVTM and CDR2 is ANQGSEA. V was pared by 2 bases and J by 2 bases, with 7 bases of the junction left unmatched.

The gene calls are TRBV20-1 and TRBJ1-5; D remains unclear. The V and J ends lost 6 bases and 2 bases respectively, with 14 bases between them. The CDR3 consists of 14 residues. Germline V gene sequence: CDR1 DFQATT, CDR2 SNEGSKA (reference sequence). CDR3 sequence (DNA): TGCAGTGCGGGCCCCGGTGGGGGCAATCAGCCCCAGCATTTT. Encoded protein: CSAGPGGGNQPQHF.

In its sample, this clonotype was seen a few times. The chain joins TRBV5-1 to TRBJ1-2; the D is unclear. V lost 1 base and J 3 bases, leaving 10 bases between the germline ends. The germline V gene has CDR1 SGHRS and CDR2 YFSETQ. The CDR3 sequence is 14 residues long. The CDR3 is CASSLFPGDYGYTF. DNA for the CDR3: TGCGCCAGCAGCTTGTTTCCAGGCGACTATGGCTACACCTTC.

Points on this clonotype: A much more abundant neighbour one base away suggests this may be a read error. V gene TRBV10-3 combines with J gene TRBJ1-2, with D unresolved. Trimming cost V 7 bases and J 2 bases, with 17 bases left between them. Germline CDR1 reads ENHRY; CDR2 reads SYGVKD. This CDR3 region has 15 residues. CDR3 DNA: TGTGCCATCAACGCGGGCCGGCACATCAACTATGGCTACACCTTC. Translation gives CAINAGRHINYGYTF.

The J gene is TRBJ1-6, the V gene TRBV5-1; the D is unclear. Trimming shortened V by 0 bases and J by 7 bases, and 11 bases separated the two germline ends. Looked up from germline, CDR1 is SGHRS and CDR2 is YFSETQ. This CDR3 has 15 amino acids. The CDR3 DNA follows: TGCGCCAGCAGCTTGGAGTACGAGGCCAATTCACCCCTCCACTTT. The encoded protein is CASSLEYEANSPLHF.

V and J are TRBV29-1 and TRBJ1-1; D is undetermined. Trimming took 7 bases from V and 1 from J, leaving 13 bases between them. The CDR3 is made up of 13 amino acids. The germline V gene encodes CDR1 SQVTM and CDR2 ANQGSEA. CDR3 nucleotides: TGCAGCGCTCGGCAAGACGGGAACACTGAAGCTTTCTTT. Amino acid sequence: CSARQDGNTEAFF.

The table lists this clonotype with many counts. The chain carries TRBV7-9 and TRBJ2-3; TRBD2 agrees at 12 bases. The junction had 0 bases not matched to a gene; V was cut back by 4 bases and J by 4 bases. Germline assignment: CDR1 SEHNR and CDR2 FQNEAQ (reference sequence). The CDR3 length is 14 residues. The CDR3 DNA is TGTGCCAGCAGCTGGACTAGCGGGGCAGATACGCAGTATTTT. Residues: CASSWTSGADTQYF.

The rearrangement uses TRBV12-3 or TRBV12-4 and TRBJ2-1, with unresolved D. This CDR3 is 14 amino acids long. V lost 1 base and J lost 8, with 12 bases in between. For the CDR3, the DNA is TGTGCCAGCAGTTTAGGGAACCAGGCCCATGAGCAGTTCTTC. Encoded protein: CASSLGNQAHEQFF.

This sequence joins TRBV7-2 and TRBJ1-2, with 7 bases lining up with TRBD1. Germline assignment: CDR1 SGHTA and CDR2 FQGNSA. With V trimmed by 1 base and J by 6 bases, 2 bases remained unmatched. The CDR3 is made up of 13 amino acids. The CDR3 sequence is CASSLVQGHGYTF. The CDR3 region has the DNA TGTGCCAGCAGCTTAGTACAGGGGCATGGCTACACCTTC.

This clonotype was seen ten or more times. The CDR3 protein is CASYLEDNEQFF. DNA for the CDR3: TGCGCCAGCTACCTCGAAGACAATGAGCAGTTCTTC. The gene calls are TRBV5-1 and TRBJ2-1; unclear D gene. The CDR3 spans 12 residues. V was clipped by 7 bases and J by 5 bases, with 10 bases between them. CDR1 is SGHRS, CDR2 YFSETQ, per germline. Variable domain in full (rest from reference TRBV5-1 and TRBJ2-1): KAGVTQTPRYLIKTRGQQVTLSCSPISGHRSVSWYQQTPGQGLQFLFEYFSETQRNKGNFPGRFSGRQFSNSRSEMNVSTLELGDSALYLCASYLEDNEQFFGPGTRLTVL.

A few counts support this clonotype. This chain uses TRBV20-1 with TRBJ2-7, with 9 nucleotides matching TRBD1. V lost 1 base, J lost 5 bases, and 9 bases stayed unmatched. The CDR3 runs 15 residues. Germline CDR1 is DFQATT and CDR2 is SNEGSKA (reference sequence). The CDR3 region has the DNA TGCAGTGCTAGAGCGACCGGGACAGGGAGACACGAGCAGTACTTC. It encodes CSARATGTGRHEQYF.

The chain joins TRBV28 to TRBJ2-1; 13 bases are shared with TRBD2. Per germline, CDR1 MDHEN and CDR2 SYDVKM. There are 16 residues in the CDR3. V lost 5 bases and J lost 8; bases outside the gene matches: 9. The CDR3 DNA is TGTGCCAGCAGTGCGGTACTAGCGGGAGGGCCGTATGAGCAGTTCTTC. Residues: CASSAVLAGGPYEQFF.

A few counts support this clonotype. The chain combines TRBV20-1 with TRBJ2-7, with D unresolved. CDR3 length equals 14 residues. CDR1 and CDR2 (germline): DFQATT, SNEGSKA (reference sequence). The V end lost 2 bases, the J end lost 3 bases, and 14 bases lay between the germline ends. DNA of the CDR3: TGCAGTGCTAGACACCGGACCAATTACTACGAGCAGTACTTC. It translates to CSARHRTNYYEQYF.

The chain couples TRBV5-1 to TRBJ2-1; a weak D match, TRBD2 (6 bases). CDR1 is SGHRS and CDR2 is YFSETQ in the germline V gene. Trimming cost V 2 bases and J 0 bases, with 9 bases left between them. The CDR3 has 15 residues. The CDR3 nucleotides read TGCGCCAGCAGCTTTAGCGGAGCCTCCTACAATGAGCAGTTCTTC. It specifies CASSFSGASYNEQFF.

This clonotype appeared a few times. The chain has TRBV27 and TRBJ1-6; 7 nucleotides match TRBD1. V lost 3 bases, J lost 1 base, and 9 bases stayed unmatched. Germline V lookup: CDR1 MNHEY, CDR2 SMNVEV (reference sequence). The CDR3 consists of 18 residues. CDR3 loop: CASSLKRGPRSYNSPLHF. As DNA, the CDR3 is TGTGCCAGCAGTTTGAAAAGGGGGCCGAGGTCCTATAATTCACCCCTCCACTTT.

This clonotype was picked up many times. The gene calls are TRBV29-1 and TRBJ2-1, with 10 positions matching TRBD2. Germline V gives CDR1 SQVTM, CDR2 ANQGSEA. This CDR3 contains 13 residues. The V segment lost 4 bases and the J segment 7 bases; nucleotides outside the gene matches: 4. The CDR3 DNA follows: TGCAGCGTTGCGGCTAGCGGGAGAAATGAGCAGTTCTTC. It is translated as CSVAASGRNEQFF.

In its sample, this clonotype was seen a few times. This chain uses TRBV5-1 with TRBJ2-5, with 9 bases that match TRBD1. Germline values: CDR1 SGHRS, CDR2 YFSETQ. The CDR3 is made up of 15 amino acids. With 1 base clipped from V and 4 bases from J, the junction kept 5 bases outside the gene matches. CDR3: CASSLTGGGGETQYF. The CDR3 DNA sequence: TGCGCCAGCAGCTTGACAGGGGGCGGCGGAGAGACCCAGTACTTC.

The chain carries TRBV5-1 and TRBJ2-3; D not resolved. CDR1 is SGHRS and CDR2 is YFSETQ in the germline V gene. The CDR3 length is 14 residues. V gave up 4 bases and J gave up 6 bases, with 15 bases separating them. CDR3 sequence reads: CASSPDTNQDTQYF. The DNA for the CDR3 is TGCGCCAGCAGCCCGGATACTAATCAGGATACGCAGTATTTT.

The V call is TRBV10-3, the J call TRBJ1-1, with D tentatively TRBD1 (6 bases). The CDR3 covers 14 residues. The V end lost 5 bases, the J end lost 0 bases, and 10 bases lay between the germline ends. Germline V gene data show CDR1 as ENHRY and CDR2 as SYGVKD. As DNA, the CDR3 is TGTGCCATCAGTCGGACAGTCATGAACACTGAAGCTTTCTTT. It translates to CAISRTVMNTEAFF.

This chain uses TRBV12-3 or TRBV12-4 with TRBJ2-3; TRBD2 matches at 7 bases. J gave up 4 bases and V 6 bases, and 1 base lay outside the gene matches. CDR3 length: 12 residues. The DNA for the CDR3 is TGTGCCAGCAGCCGGGAGGCAGATACGCAGTATTTT. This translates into CASSREADTQYF.

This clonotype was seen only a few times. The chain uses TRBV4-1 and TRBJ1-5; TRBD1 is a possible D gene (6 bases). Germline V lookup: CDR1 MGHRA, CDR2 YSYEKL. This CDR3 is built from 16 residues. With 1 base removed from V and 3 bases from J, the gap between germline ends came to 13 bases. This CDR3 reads CASSQVAGGTNQPQHF. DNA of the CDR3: TGCGCCAGCAGCCAAGTAGCGGGGGGCACCAATCAGCCCCAGCATTTT.

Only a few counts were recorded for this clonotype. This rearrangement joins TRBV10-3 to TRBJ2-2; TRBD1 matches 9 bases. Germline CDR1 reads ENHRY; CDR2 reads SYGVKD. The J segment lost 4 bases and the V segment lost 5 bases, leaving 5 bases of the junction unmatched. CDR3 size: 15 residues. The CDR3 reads CAISSGTGSTGELFF. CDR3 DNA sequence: TGTGCCATCAGTTCCGGGACAGGGAGCACCGGGGAGCTGTTTTTT.

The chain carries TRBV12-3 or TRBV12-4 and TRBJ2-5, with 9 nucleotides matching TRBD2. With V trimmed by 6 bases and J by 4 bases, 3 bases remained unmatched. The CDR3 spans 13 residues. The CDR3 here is CASRPLAGETQYF. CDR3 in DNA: TGTGCCAGCAGACCACTAGCGGGAGAGACCCAGTACTTC.

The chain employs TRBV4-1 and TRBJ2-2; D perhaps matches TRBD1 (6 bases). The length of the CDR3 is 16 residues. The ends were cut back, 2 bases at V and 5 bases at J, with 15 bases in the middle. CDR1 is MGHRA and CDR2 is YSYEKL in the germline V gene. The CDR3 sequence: CASSQIAQGYTGELFF. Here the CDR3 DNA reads TGCGCCAGCAGCCAAATAGCACAGGGTTATACCGGGGAGCTGTTTTTT.

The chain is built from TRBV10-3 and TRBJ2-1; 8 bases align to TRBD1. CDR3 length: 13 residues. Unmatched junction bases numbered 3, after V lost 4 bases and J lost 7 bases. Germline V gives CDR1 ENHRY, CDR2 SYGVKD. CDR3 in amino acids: CAISADRVNEQFF. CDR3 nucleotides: TGTGCCATCAGTGCGGACAGGGTGAATGAGCAGTTCTTC.